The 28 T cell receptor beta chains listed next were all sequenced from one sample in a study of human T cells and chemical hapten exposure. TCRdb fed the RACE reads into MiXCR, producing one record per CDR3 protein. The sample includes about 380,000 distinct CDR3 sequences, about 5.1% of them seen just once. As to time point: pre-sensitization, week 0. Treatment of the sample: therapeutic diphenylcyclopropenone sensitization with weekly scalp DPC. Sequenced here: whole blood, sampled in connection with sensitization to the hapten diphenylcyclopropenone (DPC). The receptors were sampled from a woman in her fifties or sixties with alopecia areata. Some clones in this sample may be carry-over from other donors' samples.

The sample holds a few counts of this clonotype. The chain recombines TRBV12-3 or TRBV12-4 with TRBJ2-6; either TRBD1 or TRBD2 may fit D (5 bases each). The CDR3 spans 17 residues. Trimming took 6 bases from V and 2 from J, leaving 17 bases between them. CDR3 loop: CASRVGWGSAGANVLTF. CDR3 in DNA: TGTGCCAGCAGGGTTGGCTGGGGGAGCGCTGGGGCCAACGTCCTGACTTTC.

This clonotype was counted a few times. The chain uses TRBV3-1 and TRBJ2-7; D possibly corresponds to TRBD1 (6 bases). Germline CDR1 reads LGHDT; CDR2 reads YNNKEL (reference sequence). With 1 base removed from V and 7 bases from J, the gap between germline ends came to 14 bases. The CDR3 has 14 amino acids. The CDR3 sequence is CASSQGVRDREQYF. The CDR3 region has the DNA TGTGCCAGCAGCCAAGGCGTCAGAGACAGGGAGCAGTACTTC.

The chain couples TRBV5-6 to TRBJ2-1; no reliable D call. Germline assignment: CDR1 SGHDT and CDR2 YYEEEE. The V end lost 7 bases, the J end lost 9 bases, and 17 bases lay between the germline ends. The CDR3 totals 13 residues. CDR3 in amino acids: CASSTGSWGEQFF. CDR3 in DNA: TGTGCCAGCTCTACCGGGTCGTGGGGTGAGCAGTTCTTC.

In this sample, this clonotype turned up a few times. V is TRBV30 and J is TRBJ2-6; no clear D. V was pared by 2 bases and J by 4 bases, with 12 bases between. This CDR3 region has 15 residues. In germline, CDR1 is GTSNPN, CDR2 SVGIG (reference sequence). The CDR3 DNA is TGTGCCTGGAGTCCCCAAGACTGGGGGGCCAACGTCCTGACTTTC. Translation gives CAWSPQDWGANVLTF.

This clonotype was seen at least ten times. The CDR3 DNA reads as TGTGCCAGCAGTTTCCAAGACAGGGGAGGTTCACCCCTCCACTTT. Translation gives CASSFQDRGGSPLHF. This chain uses TRBV12-3 or TRBV12-4 with TRBJ1-6; TRBD1 matches at 8 bases. The CDR3 totals 15 residues. Germline trimming cut 3 bases from V and 9 bases from J; bases unmatched to any gene: 7.

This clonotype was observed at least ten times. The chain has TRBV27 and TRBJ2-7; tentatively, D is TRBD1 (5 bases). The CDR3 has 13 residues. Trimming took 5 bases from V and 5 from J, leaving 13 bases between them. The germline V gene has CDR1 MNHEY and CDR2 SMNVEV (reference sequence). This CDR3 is CASSGAGIDEQYF. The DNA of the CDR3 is TGTGCCAGCAGTGGGGCAGGGATAGACGAGCAGTACTTC.

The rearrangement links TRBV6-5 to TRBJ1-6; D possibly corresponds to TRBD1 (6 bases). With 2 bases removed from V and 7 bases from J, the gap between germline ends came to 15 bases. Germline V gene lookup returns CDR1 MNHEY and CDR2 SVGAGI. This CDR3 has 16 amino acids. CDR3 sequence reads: CASSYRTGTPNSPLHF. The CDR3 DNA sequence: TGTGCCAGCAGTTACAGAACCGGGACACCAAATTCACCCCTCCACTTT.

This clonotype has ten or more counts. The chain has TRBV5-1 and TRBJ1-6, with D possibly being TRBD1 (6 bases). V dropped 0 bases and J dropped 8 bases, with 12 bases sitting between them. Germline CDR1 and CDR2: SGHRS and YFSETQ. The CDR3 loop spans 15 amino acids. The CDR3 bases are TGCGCCAGCAGCTTGGGTGCAGGGGTTGATTCACCCCTCCACTTT. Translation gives CASSLGAGVDSPLHF.

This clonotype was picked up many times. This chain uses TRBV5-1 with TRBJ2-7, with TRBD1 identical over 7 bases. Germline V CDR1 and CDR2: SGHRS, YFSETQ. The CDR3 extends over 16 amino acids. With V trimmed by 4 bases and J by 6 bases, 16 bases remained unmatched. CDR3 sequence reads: CASSVSRTGTLSEQYF. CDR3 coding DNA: TGCGCCAGCAGCGTGTCCCGGACAGGTACCCTCAGCGAGCAGTACTTC.

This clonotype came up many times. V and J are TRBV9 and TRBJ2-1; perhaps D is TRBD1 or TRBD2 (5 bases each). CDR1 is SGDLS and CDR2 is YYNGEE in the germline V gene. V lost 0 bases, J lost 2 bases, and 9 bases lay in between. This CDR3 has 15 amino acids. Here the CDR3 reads CASSVEGDPYNEQFF. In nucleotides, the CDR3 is TGTGCCAGCAGCGTAGAAGGGGACCCCTACAATGAGCAGTTCTTC.

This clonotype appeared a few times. Written as DNA, the CDR3 is TGCAGCGTTGAAAAGGCCCTGAACACTGAAGCTTTCTTT. It is translated as CSVEKALNTEAFF. The gene calls are TRBV29-1 and TRBJ1-1; no firm D call. The CDR3 is 13 residues long. Germline CDR1 and CDR2: SQVTM and ANQGSEA. Trimming removed 2 bases from V and 0 bases from J, with 7 bases in between.

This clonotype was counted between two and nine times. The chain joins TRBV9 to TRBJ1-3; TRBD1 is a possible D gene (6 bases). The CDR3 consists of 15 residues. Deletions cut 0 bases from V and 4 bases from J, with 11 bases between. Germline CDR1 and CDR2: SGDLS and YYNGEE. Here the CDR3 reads CASSVDQGTGNTIYF. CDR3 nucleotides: TGTGCCAGCAGCGTAGATCAGGGGACGGGAAACACCATATATTTT. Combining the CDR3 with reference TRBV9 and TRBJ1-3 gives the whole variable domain DSGVTQTPKHLITATGQRVTLRCSPRSGDLSVYWYQQSLDQGLQFLIQYYNGEERAKGNILERFSAQQFPDLHSELNLSSLELGDSALYFCASSVDQGTGNTIYFGEGSWLTVV.

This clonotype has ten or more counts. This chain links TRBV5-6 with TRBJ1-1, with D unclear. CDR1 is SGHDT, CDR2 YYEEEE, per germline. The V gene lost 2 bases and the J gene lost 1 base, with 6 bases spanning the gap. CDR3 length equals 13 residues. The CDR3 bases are TGTGCCAGCAGCTTAAGCCAGAACACTGAAGCTTTCTTT. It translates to CASSLSQNTEAFF.

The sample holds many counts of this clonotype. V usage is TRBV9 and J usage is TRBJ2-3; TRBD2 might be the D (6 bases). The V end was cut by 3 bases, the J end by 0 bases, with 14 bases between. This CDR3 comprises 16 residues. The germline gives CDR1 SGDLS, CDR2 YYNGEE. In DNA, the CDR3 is TGTGCCAGCAGCGAGAATCCAGGGACTAGCACAGATACGCAGTATTTT. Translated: CASSENPGTSTDTQYF.

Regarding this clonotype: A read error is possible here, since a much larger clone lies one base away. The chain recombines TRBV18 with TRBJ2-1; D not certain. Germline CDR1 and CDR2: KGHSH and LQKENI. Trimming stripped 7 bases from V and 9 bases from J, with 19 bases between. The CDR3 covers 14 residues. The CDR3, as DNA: TGTGCCAGCTTACTGGGATCTCACCTCGGTGAGCAGTTCTTC. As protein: CASLLGSHLGEQFF.

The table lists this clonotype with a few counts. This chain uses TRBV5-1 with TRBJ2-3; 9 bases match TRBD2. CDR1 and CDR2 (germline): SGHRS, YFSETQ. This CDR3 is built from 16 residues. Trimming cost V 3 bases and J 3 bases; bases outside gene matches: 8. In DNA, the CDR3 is TGCGCCAGCAGCTGGTGGACTAGCGAGCTGACAGATACGCAGTATTTT. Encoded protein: CASSWWTSELTDTQYF.

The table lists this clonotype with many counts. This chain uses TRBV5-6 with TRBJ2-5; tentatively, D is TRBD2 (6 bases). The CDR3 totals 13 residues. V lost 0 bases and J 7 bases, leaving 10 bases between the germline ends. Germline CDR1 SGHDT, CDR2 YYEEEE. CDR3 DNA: TGTGCCAGCAGCTTGGAAGCGGGCCTGACCCAGTACTTC. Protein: CASSLEAGLTQYF.

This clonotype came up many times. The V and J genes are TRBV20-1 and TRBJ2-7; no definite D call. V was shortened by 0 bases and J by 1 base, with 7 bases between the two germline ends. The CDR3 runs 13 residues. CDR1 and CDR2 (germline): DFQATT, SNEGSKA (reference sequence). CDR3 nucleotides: TGCAGTGCTAGAGATTACGGGTCCTACGAGCAGTACTTC. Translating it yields CSARDYGSYEQYF.

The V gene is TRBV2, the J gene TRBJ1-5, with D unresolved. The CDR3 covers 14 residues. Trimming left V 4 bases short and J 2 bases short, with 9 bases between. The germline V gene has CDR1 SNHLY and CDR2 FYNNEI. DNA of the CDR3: TGTGCCAGCAGTGTCCAGGAGGGCAATCAGCCCCAGCATTTT. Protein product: CASSVQEGNQPQHF.

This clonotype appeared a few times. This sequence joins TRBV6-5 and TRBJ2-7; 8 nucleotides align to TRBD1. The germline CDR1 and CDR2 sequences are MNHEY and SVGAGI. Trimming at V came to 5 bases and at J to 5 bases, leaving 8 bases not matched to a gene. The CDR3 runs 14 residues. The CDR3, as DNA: TGTGCCAGCAGTAACGACAGGGGATTCGACGAGCAGTACTTC. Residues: CASSNDRGFDEQYF.

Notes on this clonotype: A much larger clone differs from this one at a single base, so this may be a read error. Here the CDR3 reads CASCYSFGSSYNEQFF. The DNA for the CDR3 is TGTGCCAGCTGTTACTCTTTCGGGAGCTCCTACAATGAGCAGTTCTTC. The chain carries TRBV6-5 and TRBJ2-1; maybe TRBD2 (6 bases). Germline values: CDR1 MNHEY, CDR2 SVGAGI. The length of the CDR3 is 16 residues.

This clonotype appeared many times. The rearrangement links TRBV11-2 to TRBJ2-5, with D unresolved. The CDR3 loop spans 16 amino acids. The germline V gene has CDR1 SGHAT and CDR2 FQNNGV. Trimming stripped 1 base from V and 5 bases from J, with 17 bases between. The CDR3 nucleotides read TGTGCCAGCAGCTTAGCAGCCCCCACCGCCGGCGAGACCCAGTACTTC. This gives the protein CASSLAAPTAGETQYF.

The CDR3 loop is CAISESRGTGSDTQYF. DNA for the CDR3: TGTGCCATCAGTGAGTCAAGGGGGACAGGGTCAGATACGCAGTATTTT. V and J are TRBV10-3 and TRBJ2-3, with 9 bases identical to TRBD1. In germline, CDR1 is ENHRY, CDR2 SYGVKD. There are 16 residues in the CDR3. J was trimmed by 4 bases and V by 0 bases; bases with no gene match: 5.

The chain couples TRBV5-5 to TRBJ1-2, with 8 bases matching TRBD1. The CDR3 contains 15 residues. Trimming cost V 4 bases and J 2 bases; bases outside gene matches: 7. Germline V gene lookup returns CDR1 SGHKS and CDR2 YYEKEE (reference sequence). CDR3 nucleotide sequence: TGTGCCAGCAGCACGGGGGACAGGCCAAACTATGGCTACACCTTC. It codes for CASSTGDRPNYGYTF.

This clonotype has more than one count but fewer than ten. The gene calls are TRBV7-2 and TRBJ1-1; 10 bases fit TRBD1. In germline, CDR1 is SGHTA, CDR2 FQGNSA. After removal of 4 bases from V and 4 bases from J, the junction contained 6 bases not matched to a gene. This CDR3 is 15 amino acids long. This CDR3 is CASSSIRDRGTEAFF. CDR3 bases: TGTGCCAGCAGCTCAATCCGGGACAGGGGCACTGAAGCTTTCTTT.

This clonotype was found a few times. CDR3 DNA: TGTGCCAGCAGCCCCCGACGGACGCTAGGAAACACCATATATTTT. Translating gives CASSPRRTLGNTIYF. The J gene is TRBJ1-3, the V gene TRBV7-2; no firm D call. Germline-derived CDR1 and CDR2 are SGHTA and FQGNSA. The CDR3 length is 15 residues. V lost 5 bases and J 4 bases, leaving 15 bases between the germline ends.

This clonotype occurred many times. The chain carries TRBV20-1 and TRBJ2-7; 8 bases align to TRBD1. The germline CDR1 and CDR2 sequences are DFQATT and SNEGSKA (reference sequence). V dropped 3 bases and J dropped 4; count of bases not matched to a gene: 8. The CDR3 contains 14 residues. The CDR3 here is CSASPPGGDYEQYF. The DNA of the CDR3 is TGCAGTGCTAGTCCGCCAGGGGGCGATTACGAGCAGTACTTC.

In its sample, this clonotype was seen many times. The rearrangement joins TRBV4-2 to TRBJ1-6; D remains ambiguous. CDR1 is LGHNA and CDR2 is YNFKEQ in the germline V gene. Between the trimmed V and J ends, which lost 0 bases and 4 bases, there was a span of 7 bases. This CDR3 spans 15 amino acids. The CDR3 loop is CASSQDQAYNSPLHF. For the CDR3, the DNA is TGTGCCAGCAGCCAAGATCAAGCATATAATTCACCCCTCCACTTT.